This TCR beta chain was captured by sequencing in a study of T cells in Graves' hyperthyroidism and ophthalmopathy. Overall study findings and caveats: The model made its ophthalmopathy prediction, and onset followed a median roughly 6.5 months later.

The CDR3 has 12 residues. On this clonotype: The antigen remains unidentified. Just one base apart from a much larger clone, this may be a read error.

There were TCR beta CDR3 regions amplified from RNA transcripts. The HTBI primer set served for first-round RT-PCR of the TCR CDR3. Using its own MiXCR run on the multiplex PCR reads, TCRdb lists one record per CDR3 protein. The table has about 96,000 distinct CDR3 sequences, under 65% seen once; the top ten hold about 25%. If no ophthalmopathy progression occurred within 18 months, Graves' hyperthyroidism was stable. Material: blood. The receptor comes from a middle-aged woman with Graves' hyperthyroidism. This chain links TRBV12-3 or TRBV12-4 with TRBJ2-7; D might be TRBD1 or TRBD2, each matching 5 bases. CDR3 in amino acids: CASRRDLYERYF. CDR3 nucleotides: TGTGCCAGCAGAAGGGACCTCTACGAGCGGTACTTC.